This T cell receptor (beta chain) was retrieved from a study of shared clonotypes between healthy human individuals. Overall study findings and caveats: For naive CD4 cells, roughly 5% of clonotypes were shared across a few donors. A limitation of the genetic and exposure-history diversity represented arose from few donors. Researchers found naive subsets generally carried larger estimated richness than memory subsets.

Germline assignment: CDR1 SGHDN and CDR2 FVKESK. The CDR3 loop spans 16 amino acids. Trimming pared 1 base from V and 1 base from J, leaving 14 bases between. Here immunoSEQ multiplex PCR was the method, and the copy in TCRdb shows in-frame clones only, minus some. Among 2.3 million or so clones listed, more than 80% were seen once. Regarding this clone: Its matching antigen is unknown.

The V gene is TRBV14, the J gene TRBJ2-7; D perhaps matches TRBD2 (6 bases). This TCR derives from a man aged 18 to 35 in good health. Some clones in this sample may be carry-over from other donors' samples. Sequencing used naive CD4+ T cells from PBMCs. Specified subset: CD45RA+ positively selected. The CDR3 region is CASSQGRGMKSYEQYF. The CDR3 coding sequence is TGTGCCAGCAGCCAAGGTCGGGGGATGAAGTCCTACGAGCAGTACTTC. The full variable domain, in which reference TRBV14 and TRBJ2-7 provide the parts outside the CDR3, is EAGVTQFPSHSVIEKGQTVTLRCDPISGHDNLYWYRRVMGKEIKFLLHFVKESKQDESGMPNNRFLAERTGGTYSTLKVQPAELEDSGVYFCASSQGRGMKSYEQYFGPGTRLTVT.